The clone carrying this TCR beta chain came up once. Original processing methods: By means of reference gene primer amplification, nucleated cell counts were estimated. This table comes from immunoSEQ multiplex PCR, and its TCRdb copy is limited to in-frame clones, with some not included. D and trimming were read from the DNA, whereas the V and J calls and clone size are those reported in that table. The sample has fewer than 200,000 clones; approximately 79% are singletons. The sample comes from a study of blood T cell repertoires in COVID-19. Study as a whole: COVID-19 samples collected from the United States, Italy and Spain covered acute and convalescent phases. Nucleic acid was either cDNA or gDNA, and it came from T cells, B-cell-depleted T cells, or PBMCs.

CDR3 length: 16 residues. Germline CDR1 and CDR2: MNHNS and SASEGT. Trimming removed 4 bases at V and 1 base at J, with 11 bases between. The sequenced sample consisted of peripheral blood. This sequence was found in a woman aged 70 to 79 with acute or convalescent COVID-19. V and J are TRBV6-1 and TRBJ2-6; weak D call: TRBD1 (5 bases). The CDR3 bases are TGTGCCAGCAGTGGTGACAGAGTATCTGGGGCCAACGTCCTGACTTTC. This sequence encodes CASSGDRVSGANVLTF.